These 25 T cell receptor beta chains came from one sample sequenced in a study of T cell responses to AZD1222 COVID-19 vaccine. Using immunoSEQ multiplex PCR, the repertoire was profiled, and TCRdb retains in-frame clones only, with some absent. Counted here are 85,000 to 120,000 clones, almost 90% occurring once; the ten biggest clones make up less than 6%. Sample: peripheral blood, taken on day 0 of AZD1222 vaccination. The receptors originated from an adult in good health.

The chain recombines TRBV5-6 with TRBJ2-7; D is ambiguous. In germline, CDR1 is SGHDT, CDR2 YYEEEE. V shed 0 bases and J shed 6 bases, with 7 bases lying between them. This CDR3 contains 12 residues. CDR3 loop: CASSLASTEQYF. CDR3 nucleotides: TGTGCCAGCAGCTTGGCCTCTACCGAGCAGTACTTC.

The chain employs TRBV11-2 and TRBJ2-1; 7 bases agree with TRBD1. The CDR3 extends over 13 amino acids. Germline V gene lookup returns CDR1 SGHAT and CDR2 FQNNGV. The V segment lost 7 bases and the J segment 8 bases; nucleotides outside the gene matches: 8. The CDR3 here is CASIPVGGDEQFF. In DNA, the CDR3 is TGTGCCAGCATCCCAGTAGGGGGCGATGAGCAGTTCTTC.

V gene TRBV7-9 combines with J gene TRBJ1-5, with no clear D. Deletions cut 5 bases from V and 1 base from J, with 3 bases between. CDR1 and CDR2 (germline): SEHNR, FQNEAQ (reference sequence). This CDR3 is 12 amino acids long. The CDR3 sequence: CASSPSNQPQHF. The DNA of the CDR3 is TGTGCCAGCAGCCCGAGCAATCAGCCCCAGCATTTT.

The chain combines TRBV30 with TRBJ1-4, with D perhaps matching TRBD1 (5 bases). This CDR3 contains 16 residues. Looked up from germline, CDR1 is GTSNPN and CDR2 is SVGIG (reference sequence). Trimming removed 1 base at V and 8 bases at J, with 20 bases between. CDR3 residues: CAWSAASSRTGEKLFF. The CDR3 nucleotides are TGTGCCTGGAGTGCAGCAAGTAGTCGTACAGGAGAAAAACTGTTTTTT.

The rearrangement uses TRBV28 and TRBJ1-1, with D perhaps TRBD1 (6 bases). Trimming left V 5 bases short and J 2 bases short, with 15 bases between. The germline V gene encodes CDR1 MDHEN and CDR2 SYDVKM. The CDR3 consists of 15 residues. This CDR3 reads CASSAHKGGNTEAFF. As DNA, the CDR3 is TGTGCCAGCAGTGCCCACAAGGGGGGCAACACTGAAGCTTTCTTT.

The chain links TRBV27 to TRBJ1-3; TRBD1 aligns across 8 bases. Germline CDR1 MNHEY, CDR2 SMNVEV (reference sequence). Losses at the gene ends were 8 bases for V and 5 bases for J; bases not matched to a gene: 17. CDR3 length: 17 amino acids. CDR3 loop: CASGKGQVLLSRNTIYF. The CDR3 nucleotides read TGTGCCAGCGGAAAGGGACAGGTACTTTTGTCGCGAAACACCATATATTTT.

The chain uses TRBV11-2 and TRBJ1-1; D is perhaps TRBD1 (6 bases). Germline V gene sequence: CDR1 SGHAT, CDR2 FQNNGV. V was clipped by 6 bases and J by 0 bases, with 11 bases between them. CDR3 length: 14 residues. The chain's CDR3 is CASSYGQMNTEAFF. The CDR3 nucleotides read TGTGCCAGCAGTTACGGACAGATGAACACTGAAGCTTTCTTT.

This chain joins TRBV6-1 and TRBJ2-7, with 9 bases that match TRBD2. The V segment lost 1 base and the J segment 0 bases; nucleotides outside the gene matches: 4. This CDR3 has 16 residues. From germline, CDR1 is MNHNS and CDR2 SASEGT. As DNA, the CDR3 is TGTGCCAGCAGTGAAGTGGCTAGCGGGAACTCCTACGAGCAGTACTTC. It encodes CASSEVASGNSYEQYF.

The CDR3 reads CASAKGSILANYGYTF. The DNA for the CDR3 is TGTGCCAGCGCAAAGGGCTCGATACTCGCTAACTATGGCTACACCTTC. The rearrangement uses TRBV27 and TRBJ1-2; no reliable D call. This CDR3 has 16 residues. Germline V gives CDR1 MNHEY, CDR2 SMNVEV (reference sequence). Trimming shortened V by 8 bases and J by 0 bases, and 19 bases separated the two germline ends.

The chain carries TRBV13 and TRBJ1-2, with D possibly being TRBD1 (6 bases). The germline V gene has CDR1 PRHDT and CDR2 FYEKMQ (reference sequence). This CDR3 spans 15 amino acids. The V end was cut by 2 bases, the J end by 4 bases, with 14 bases between. CDR3 loop: CASSLNRGGLYGYTF. The CDR3 nucleotides are TGTGCCAGCAGCTTAAATCGGGGGGGCCTCTATGGCTACACCTTC.

V is TRBV9 and J is TRBJ1-2, with D unresolved. Between the trimmed V and J ends, which lost 4 bases and 5 bases, there was a span of 9 bases. The CDR3 is made up of 12 amino acids. From germline, CDR1 is SGDLS and CDR2 YYNGEE. The CDR3 region is CASSPLGYGYTF. The CDR3 DNA reads TGTGCCAGCAGCCCCCTCGGTTATGGCTACACCTTC.

In nucleotides, the CDR3 is TGTGCCAGCGCCCAGGGACATAGCAATCAGCCCCAGCATTTT. Its translation is CASAQGHSNQPQHF. The rearrangement uses TRBV3-1 (or the pseudogene TRBV3-2) and TRBJ1-5, with D maybe TRBD1 (6 bases). Trimming removed 8 bases at V and 0 bases at J, with 11 bases between. Per germline, CDR1 LGHDT and CDR2 YNNKEL (reference sequence). The CDR3 has 14 amino acids.

V gene TRBV10-3 combines with J gene TRBJ1-1, with D maybe TRBD1 (5 bases). V lost 4 bases and J lost 0, with 9 bases in between. CDR1 is ENHRY, CDR2 SYGVKD, per germline. The CDR3 sequence is 14 residues long. CDR3 coding DNA: TGTGCCATCAGTGTACAGGTGATGAACACTGAAGCTTTCTTT. Translation: CAISVQVMNTEAFF.

This chain uses TRBV10-1 with TRBJ1-5; the D is unclear. This CDR3 comprises 12 residues. Germline loops: CDR1 WNHNN, CDR2 SYGVQD (reference sequence). V was shortened by 0 bases and J by 6 bases, with 3 bases between the two germline ends. The CDR3 nucleotides read TGCGCCAGCAGTGAGTCTGGTCAGCCCCAGCATTTT. Translating gives CASSESGQPQHF.

The table lists this clone with a count of one. This chain uses TRBV5-6 with TRBJ1-6; D perhaps matches TRBD1 (5 bases). Germline CDR1 reads SGHDT; CDR2 reads YYEEEE. Trimming left V 4 bases short and J 5 bases short, with 13 bases between. CDR3 size: 15 residues. The CDR3 loop is CASSGGGSNNSPLHF. CDR3 in DNA: TGTGCCAGCAGCGGGGGAGGGTCGAATAATTCACCCCTCCACTTT.

The chain carries TRBV12-5 and TRBJ2-3; no clear D gene. The germline CDR1 and CDR2 sequences are LGHNT and FRNRAP. The CDR3 is 12 amino acids. V lost 7 bases and J lost 4, with 9 bases in between. DNA of the CDR3: TGTGCTAGTGCATACTTGGCAGATACGCAGTATTTT. Residues: CASAYLADTQYF.

This clone is a singleton in its sample. The genes are TRBV2 and TRBJ2-7; D possibly matches TRBD1 or TRBD2 (6 bases each). CDR3 length: 15 amino acids. CDR1 SNHLY and CDR2 FYNNEI come from the germline V gene. Trimming cost V 6 bases and J 5 bases, with 20 bases left between them. The DNA of the CDR3 is TGTGCCAGCAGCCCTCAGGGACGGGGGCTAGACGAGCAGTACTTC. It codes for CASSPQGRGLDEQYF.

This clone was counted once. The V call is TRBV2, the J call TRBJ2-3, with TRBD2 identical over 8 bases. The length of the CDR3 is 15 residues. J gave up 3 bases and V 5 bases, and 7 bases lay outside the gene matches. The V gene's germline CDR1 is SNHLY and CDR2 FYNNEI. The CDR3 DNA follows: TGTGCCAGCAGTTCCGGGACTAGTCCTACAGATACGCAGTATTTT. Residues: CASSSGTSPTDTQYF.

Only one count was recorded for this clone. The chain couples TRBV6-2 or TRBV6-3 to TRBJ2-3; the D gene is possibly TRBD1 (5 bases). Germline V CDR1 and CDR2: MNHEY, SVGEGT. V lost 5 bases to trimming and J lost 0 bases, with 9 bases between them. The CDR3 contains 14 residues. The CDR3 nucleotides read TGTGCCAGCAGTAAAGGGGATAGCACAGATACGCAGTATTTT. This sequence encodes CASSKGDSTDTQYF.

V gene TRBV2 combines with J gene TRBJ2-7; D is unclear. V gave up 2 bases and J gave up 3 bases, with 8 bases separating them. The germline V gene has CDR1 SNHLY and CDR2 FYNNEI. The CDR3 is made up of 13 amino acids. The CDR3 DNA sequence: TGTGCCAGCAGTGAATCGGGTGGCTACGAGCAGTACTTC. It encodes CASSESGGYEQYF.

This chain links TRBV2 with TRBJ2-1; 13 bases line up with TRBD2. J was trimmed by 6 bases and V by 10 bases; bases with no gene match: 3. CDR3 length: 13 amino acids. CDR1 and CDR2 from the germline V gene are SNHLY and FYNNEI. The CDR3 spells CAILAGGPNEQFF. The CDR3 nucleotides read TGTGCCATACTAGCGGGAGGGCCCAATGAGCAGTTCTTC.

The rearrangement joins TRBV15 to TRBJ1-4; D gene uncertain. The germline V gene has CDR1 LNHNV and CDR2 YYDKDF (reference sequence). V was cut by 0 bases and J by 6 bases, with 8 bases left in between. CDR3 length: 14 residues. CDR3 residues: CATSRDITDEKLFF. CDR3 DNA sequence: TGTGCCACCAGCAGAGATATAACGGATGAAAAACTGTTTTTT.

The chain has TRBV27 and TRBJ1-1; D gene uncertain. Germline loops: CDR1 MNHEY, CDR2 SMNVEV (reference sequence). Trimming left V 5 bases short and J 0 bases short, with 16 bases between. This CDR3 spans 16 amino acids. The CDR3 region has the DNA TGTGCCAGCAGTCTAACCCGAACGGGAATGAACACTGAAGCTTTCTTT. Its translation is CASSLTRTGMNTEAFF.

The CDR3, as DNA: TGTGCCAGCAGCTTAACGGGAGCATCCCACGAGCAGTACTTC. It codes for CASSLTGASHEQYF. This chain connects TRBV7-3 to TRBJ2-7, with a weak D call TRBD2 (5 bases). The CDR3 runs to 14 residues. The germline V gene has CDR1 SGHTA and CDR2 FQGTGA. V lost 0 bases, J lost 5 bases, and 11 bases lay in between.

The chain joins TRBV7-6 to TRBJ1-4; TRBD1 matches 7 bases. Trimming took 5 bases from V and 8 from J; bases not matched to a gene: 11. The CDR3 covers 15 residues. Germline lookup yields CDR1 SGHVS and CDR2 FNYEAQ. CDR3 coding DNA: TGTGCCAGCAGCAACCCAGGGGGAGGTTTGGAAAAACTGTTTTTT. This codes for CASSNPGGGLEKLFF.